The 22 T cell receptor beta chains presented below share a single source sample, sequenced in a study of T cell clusters in autoimmune cytopenias. One tube held mixed TRB-A and TRB-B primer pools for touch-down PCR. TCRdb re-called the multiplex PCR reads and gives one entry per CDR3 protein, without DNA. In total, the table holds about 7,100 distinct CDR3 sequences. Each sample's input was approximately 0.25 ug genomic DNA, some 38,000 genome equivalents. These data also featured in a second study, about T cell repertoires in aging, cancer and after chemotherapy.

Sample: peripheral blood. These receptors all stem from a human donor in good health.

This clonotype counts as medium-sized by frequency. The V and J genes are TRBV29-1 and TRBJ2-1; TCRdb returns TRBD2, unconfirmable since there is no DNA. This CDR3 region has 13 residues. The germline V gene encodes CDR1 SQVTM and CDR2 ANQGSEA. The CDR3 protein is CSVKGGGADQQFF.

This clonotype is deemed medium-sized (0.01 to 0.1%) by its frequency. The chain couples TRBV6-1 to TRBJ2-1; TCRdb's D call of TRBD2 is untestable without DNA. Germline V gene data show CDR1 as MNHNS and CDR2 as SASEGT. CDR3 size: 13 residues. The CDR3 loop reads CASGAGSYNEQFF.

This clonotype ranks as medium-sized in terms of frequency. The J gene is TRBJ1-3, the V gene TRBV27; TCRdb's D gene call, TRBD1, goes unchecked for lack of DNA. This CDR3 has 15 amino acids. Germline-derived CDR1 and CDR2 are MNHEY and SMNVEV (reference sequence). The CDR3 here is CASSPDVYSGNTIYF.

The J gene is TRBJ1-5, the V gene TRBV27; TCRdb selects TRBD1, and the lack of DNA leaves this call unchecked. CDR1 and CDR2 from the germline V gene are MNHEY and SMNVEV (reference sequence). This CDR3 comprises 15 residues. CDR3 sequence reads: CASSLWGANNQPQHF.

This clonotype is labeled medium-sized based on frequency. V and J are TRBV19 and TRBJ2-7; TCRdb's D call, TRBD1, is unchecked because there is no DNA. There are 13 residues in the CDR3. In germline, CDR1 is LNHDA, CDR2 SQIVND (reference sequence). The CDR3 loop is CASSRGRTYEQYF.

This clonotype registers medium-sized by frequency. The chain has TRBV30 and TRBJ2-1. There are 11 residues in the CDR3. In germline, CDR1 is GTSNPN, CDR2 SVGIG (reference sequence). CDR3 sequence: CAWTPSNEQFF.

This chain links TRBV6-2 or TRBV6-3 with TRBJ2-4; TCRdb proposes TRBD2, but this gene call is untestable without DNA. The CDR3 runs 17 residues. From germline, CDR1 is MNHEY and CDR2 SVGEGT. This CDR3 reads CASSSRTSGGPRRGQYF.

CDR3 region: CASSLANSRAYGYTF. The chain recombines TRBV7-9 with TRBJ1-2; with no DNA, the TCRdb D assignment of TRBD1 cannot be verified. This CDR3 has 15 residues. From germline, CDR1 is SEHNR and CDR2 FQNEAQ (reference sequence).

This clonotype is labeled medium-sized based on frequency. The chain has TRBV6-2 or TRBV6-3 and TRBJ1-2. This CDR3 comprises 13 residues. In germline, CDR1 is MNHEY, CDR2 SVGEGT. The CDR3 is CASSSPVTYGYTF.

This clonotype is identified as medium-sized from frequency. The CDR3 sequence is CSVGLAGGRAYNEQFF. The chain joins TRBV29-1 to TRBJ2-1; TCRdb's D call of TRBD2 is untestable without DNA. CDR1 is SQVTM, CDR2 ANQGSEA, per germline. CDR3 length: 16 residues.

The CDR3 reads CASSSGRNYEQYF. The chain carries TRBV5-5 and TRBJ2-7; the TCRdb call, TRBD1, lacks DNA for checking. CDR3 length: 13 amino acids. Germline assignment: CDR1 SGHKS and CDR2 YYEKEE (reference sequence). Full variable domain (outside the CDR3, taken from reference TRBV5-5 and TRBJ2-7): DAGVTQSPTHLIKTRGQQVTLRCSPISGHKSVSWYQQVLGQGPQFIFQYYEKEERGRGNFPDRFSARQFPNYSSELNVNALLLGDSALYLCASSSGRNYEQYFGPGTRLTVT.

This clonotype registers medium-sized by frequency. V and J are TRBV19 and TRBJ2-2; TCRdb indicates TRBD1, and absent DNA this call remains unverified. Germline CDR1 and CDR2: LNHDA and SQIVND (reference sequence). The CDR3 has 16 amino acids. The CDR3 loop reads CASSKNTGHTTGELFF.

This clonotype ranks as medium-sized in terms of frequency. The V and J genes are TRBV12-3 or TRBV12-4 and TRBJ2-5; TCRdb reports TRBD2, a call that lacks DNA to check it against. This CDR3 has 13 amino acids. CDR3 protein: CASSRGAQETQYF.

The chain recombines TRBV30 with TRBJ1-1. Germline lookup yields CDR1 GTSNPN and CDR2 SVGIG (reference sequence). The CDR3 length is 13 residues. CDR3 amino acids: CAWSVGLNTEAFF.

The V gene is TRBV19, the J gene TRBJ1-1; TCRdb's D call, TRBD1, is unchecked because there is no DNA. Germline loops: CDR1 LNHDA, CDR2 SQIVND (reference sequence). The length of the CDR3 is 14 residues. The chain's CDR3 is CASSVTGGGTEAFF.

V and J are TRBV12-3 or TRBV12-4 and TRBJ2-7; TCRdb reports TRBD1, a call that lacks DNA to check it against. CDR3 length equals 14 residues. The CDR3 reads CASSTRIGPYEQYF.

CDR3: CASSIGQNNSPLHF. This chain joins TRBV19 and TRBJ1-6; the TCRdb D gene call, TRBD1, has no DNA to confirm it. This CDR3 comprises 14 residues. In germline, CDR1 is LNHDA, CDR2 SQIVND (reference sequence).

J is TRBJ1-6 and V is TRBV27; TCRdb designates TRBD1, a call that cannot be tested without DNA. Germline CDR1 is MNHEY and CDR2 is SMNVEV (reference sequence). The CDR3 runs 13 residues. CDR3 protein: CASSRTGEGSLHF.

This clonotype shows up as medium-sized by frequency. CDR3 region: CASSLVPPQGGTGELFF. The chain links TRBV7-6 to TRBJ2-2; TCRdb names TRBD1, which stays unverified in the absence of DNA. In germline, CDR1 is SGHVS, CDR2 FNYEAQ. The CDR3 runs to 17 residues.

The rearrangement links TRBV18 to TRBJ1-2. CDR3 length equals 15 residues. Germline loops: CDR1 KGHSH, CDR2 LQKENI. CDR3 sequence reads: CASSPRSSYSYGYTF.

The chain links TRBV6-6 to TRBJ2-7; with no DNA, the TCRdb D assignment of TRBD1 cannot be verified. CDR1 and CDR2 (germline): MNHNY, SVGAGI (reference sequence). This CDR3 has 16 amino acids. CDR3 sequence: CASSYDGGAQSYEQYF.

This clonotype is classed as medium-sized by frequency. The J gene is TRBJ2-1, the V gene TRBV18; TCRdb outputs TRBD1, but without DNA this stays unchecked. The CDR3 spans 16 residues. Germline CDR1 and CDR2: KGHSH and LQKENI. The CDR3 protein is CASSPPHRGGRQEQFF.